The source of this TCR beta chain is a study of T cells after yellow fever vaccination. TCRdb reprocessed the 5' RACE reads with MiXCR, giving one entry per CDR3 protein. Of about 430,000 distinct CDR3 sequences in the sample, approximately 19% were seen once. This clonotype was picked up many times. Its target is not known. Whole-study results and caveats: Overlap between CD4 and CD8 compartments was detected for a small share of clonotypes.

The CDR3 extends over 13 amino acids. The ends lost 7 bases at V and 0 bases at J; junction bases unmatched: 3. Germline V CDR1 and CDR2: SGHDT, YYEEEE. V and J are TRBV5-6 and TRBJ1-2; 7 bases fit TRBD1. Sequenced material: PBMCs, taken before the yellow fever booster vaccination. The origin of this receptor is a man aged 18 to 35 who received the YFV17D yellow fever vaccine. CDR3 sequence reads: CASSQGANYGYTF. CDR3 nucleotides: TGTGCCAGCTCGCAGGGGGCTAACTATGGCTACACCTTC.